The T cell receptor (beta chain) described here comes from a study of tumor-infiltrating lymphocytes in primary liver carcinoma (dated by TCRdb to the late 2010s). Turning to the overall study: Hepatocellular carcinoma (four) or combined HCC and intrahepatic cholangiocarcinoma (one) was present in the five patients, who were three men and two women aged 30 to 69 years. Each sample produced roughly 3.65 to 8 million productive TCRbeta reads, and read depth showed no significant difference between tissue types. A total of approximately 35 specimens from 5 patients underwent TCRbeta repertoire sequencing, comprising 25 tumor regions, 5 adjacent noncancerous liver tissues and 5 peripheral blood samples. For each liver tumor, the study sampled five regions along with adjacent normal tissue and blood, and applied TCRbeta repertoire sequencing, expression microarrays and whole-exome sequencing. The five patients had tumors of stage T1-T3 N0M0, with maximum diameters ranging from roughly 4.2 to 10 cm. High reproducibility was observed for the technical replicate repertoires, with mean shared-clone rates approximately 0.92 and correlation coefficients above 0.95.

Comments on this clonotype: What antigen it recognizes has not been identified. Base qualities are not at hand, and no much larger clone is one base apart.

The V and J ends are trimmed by 6 bases and 0 bases, leaving 15 bases between them. Per the germline V gene, SQVTM is the CDR1 and ANQGSEA is the CDR2. The CDR3 goes from the cysteine to the phenylalanine over 15 residues. This entry keeps only the CDR3 DNA: 45 bases, framed from base 1. Without any cell sorting, total RNA and DNA were co-extracted from approximately 22-30 mg of bulk tissue using the AllPrep DNA/RNA mini kit. Roughly 5 patients with histopathologically diagnosed primary liver carcinoma underwent surgical resection in China between late 2015 and March 2016. At the time of sampling, the patients had chronic HBV infection and had not received any treatment. Fresh tumor and adjacent tissue pieces were bisected, with one half stored in RNAlater at -80 degrees C and the other half sent for histology. Using a constant-region primer and ProtoScript II reverse transcriptase, TCRbeta-specific cDNA was reverse-transcribed from approximately 0.5 ug total RNA. The TCRbeta libraries were prepared through three rounds of nested multiplex PCR following a slightly modified ARM-PCR procedure. Each of the first two PCR rounds ran for nine to ten cycles and used multiplex TRBV1-TRBV30 forward primers together with a Cbeta reverse primer. Sample barcodes and Illumina adapters were attached in a final 25-cycle PCR using Deep VentR polymerase. Before sequencing, amplicons of 200-500 bp were gel-purified using a QIAquick gel extraction kit. TCRbeta amplicons were sequenced on an Illumina HiSeq 2500 with 250-bp paired-end reads. On the study's bioinformatics: Reads were quality-trimmed with Trimmomatic v0.33, and paired reads were merged with FLASH v1.2.11 to recover full CDR3 sequences. V, D and J germline segments were assigned to the rearranged TCRbeta sequences using MiGEC v1.2.1b. Clonotype statistics and Shannon-Wiener diversity indices were computed with VDJtools v1.0.0. To reduce sampling bias, subsequent analyses other than the diversity analysis used only the 250 most abundant clonotypes in each sample. The public reads were reprocessed in TCRdb via fastp at Q25 and MiXCR, keeping in-frame beta chains. CDR3 protein duplicates are merged, each entry listing the most common genes and DNA. TCRdb's processing, not the authors' own work, is the source of the V and J calls. Here the sample has about 100,000 distinct CDR3 sequences; 65% to 70% occur a single time. The top ten clones comprise 25% to 35% of the sample.

General findings and caveats noted by the study authors: Comparison of CD4+ and CD8+ T cell repertoires was precluded by the use of bulk unsorted samples. With just a handful of patients in the study, the authors point out that the findings should be validated in a larger study. Because only the TCR beta chain was sequenced and unpaired alpha chains were not captured, true repertoire diversity is likely underestimated. Repertoire overlap was found to be higher between tumor regions (mean roughly 36%) than between tumor-adjacent (roughly 17%) or tumor-blood (14%) pairs, consistent with antigen-driven expansion. The top 250 clones accounted for a significantly greater share of the repertoire in tumors than in blood (p = 0.039).

The sequenced material came from tumor-adjacent normal liver tissue. This TCR derives from a middle-aged man with primary liver carcinoma and hepatitis B virus infection. The V gene is TRBV29-1 and the J gene is TRBJ2-1; no D gene is confidently identified. DNA sequence: TGCAGCGTAGGGCCTCCTCACAGCTCCTACAATGAGCAGTTCTTC. Its amino acids are CSVGPPHSSYNEQFF.